Below are 12 T cell receptor beta chains sequenced from a single sample in a study of blood T cell repertoires in COVID-19. Assay: immunoSEQ multiplex PCR; the TCRdb copy retains only in-frame clones and omits some. This sample has hundreds of thousands of clones, with 83% found just once. The sequenced sample consisted of peripheral blood. The receptors were sampled from a woman between 45 and 60 years old with acute or convalescent COVID-19.

The chain joins TRBV9 to TRBJ2-1; no clear D gene. The CDR3 totals 12 residues. Trimming left V 4 bases short and J 7 bases short, with 9 bases between. CDR1 and CDR2 (germline): SGDLS, YYNGEE. The CDR3: CASSPARNEQFF. DNA of the CDR3: TGTGCCAGCAGCCCAGCCAGGAATGAGCAGTTCTTC.

The chain uses TRBV7-3 and TRBJ2-1; 7 nucleotides match TRBD2. Germline V CDR1 and CDR2: SGHTA, FQGTGA. This CDR3 comprises 17 residues. Trimming at V came to 1 base and at J to 1 base, leaving 7 bases not matched to a gene. CDR3 protein: CASSLKVGAGSYNEQFF. The DNA of the CDR3 is TGTGCCAGCAGCTTAAAGGTGGGAGCGGGGTCCTACAATGAGCAGTTCTTC.

The rearrangement joins TRBV2 to TRBJ2-3; D might be TRBD1 (5 bases). The CDR3 has 13 amino acids. Trimming pared 7 bases from V and 9 bases from J, leaving 17 bases between. Per the germline V gene, CDR1 is SNHLY and CDR2 is FYNNEI. The CDR3 reads CASKGAAISTQYF. CDR3 nucleotides: TGTGCCAGCAAAGGGGCAGCGATATCGACGCAGTATTTT.

The V call is TRBV4-2, the J call TRBJ2-2; D might be TRBD2 (5 bases). The CDR3 covers 17 residues. Germline V gene sequence: CDR1 LGHNA, CDR2 YNFKEQ. Trimming removed 0 bases from V and 4 bases from J, with 15 bases in between. For the CDR3, the DNA is TGTGCCAGCAGCCAAGAAGGCGGGCCCGGCAGCACCGGGGAGCTGTTTTTT. Translating gives CASSQEGGPGSTGELFF.

The chain is built from TRBV5-4 and TRBJ1-4; TRBD1 agrees at 7 bases. J was trimmed by 7 bases and V by 5 bases; bases with no gene match: 17. This CDR3 contains 17 residues. Looked up from germline, CDR1 is SGHNT and CDR2 is YYREEE (reference sequence). This chain's CDR3 is CASSMTGRGFPLEKLFF. Written as DNA, the CDR3 is TGTGCCAGCAGTATGACGGGCAGGGGGTTCCCCCTTGAAAAACTGTTTTTT.

The chain has TRBV2 and TRBJ1-2; 7 bases are shared with TRBD1. The CDR3 is made up of 14 amino acids. Germline V gene lookup returns CDR1 SNHLY and CDR2 FYNNEI. V lost 5 bases, J lost 5 bases, and 8 bases stayed unmatched. Written as DNA, the CDR3 is TGTGCCAGCAGTTTTACAGGGGAGGTGTATGGCTACACCTTC. It translates to CASSFTGEVYGYTF.

V usage is TRBV19 and J usage is TRBJ2-7; D may be TRBD1 (6 bases). The CDR3 extends over 15 amino acids. The germline V gene encodes CDR1 LNHDA and CDR2 SQIVND (reference sequence). Deletions cut 0 bases from V and 2 bases from J, with 11 bases between. In DNA form, the CDR3 reads TGTGCCAGTAGTATAGATAGGGGACATCCCTACGAGCAGTACTTC. Amino acid sequence: CASSIDRGHPYEQYF.

The rearrangement uses TRBV11-2 and TRBJ2-1; D may be TRBD1 (5 bases). The CDR3 totals 16 residues. Germline assignment: CDR1 SGHAT and CDR2 FQNNGV. Trimming stripped 2 bases from V and 0 bases from J, with 11 bases between. This CDR3 is CASSLRAGFSYNEQFF. The CDR3 DNA reads as TGTGCCAGCAGCTTAAGGGCAGGGTTCTCCTACAATGAGCAGTTCTTC. The full variable domain, in which reference TRBV11-2 and TRBJ2-1 provide the parts outside the CDR3, is EAGVAQSPRYKIIEKRQSVAFWCNPISGHATLYWYQQILGQGPKLLIQFQNNGVVDDSQLPKDRFSAERLKGVDSTLKIQPAKLEDSAVYLCASSLRAGFSYNEQFFGPGTRLTVL.

This sequence joins TRBV24-1 and TRBJ2-7; perhaps TRBD2 as D (5 bases). The end of the DNA is better explained by TRBJ2-5, so the J call may be wrong. Germline loops: CDR1 KGHDR, CDR2 SFDVKD. The CDR3 runs 15 residues. CDR3 in DNA: TGTGCCACCAGCGATCGTGAGGGTGGAAAAGAGACCCAGTACTTC. This gives the protein CATSDREGGKETQYF.

The chain couples TRBV19 to TRBJ1-3; TRBD1 matches at 7 bases. Unmatched junction bases numbered 4, after V lost 4 bases and J lost 4 bases. CDR1 is LNHDA and CDR2 is SQIVND in the germline V gene (reference sequence). The CDR3 is made up of 14 amino acids. The CDR3 DNA sequence: TGTGCCAGTAGTACGGGGACAGCCGGAAACACCATATATTTT. It specifies CASSTGTAGNTIYF. Drawing the rest from reference TRBV19 and TRBJ1-3, the complete variable domain is DGGITQSPKYLFRKEGQNVTLSCEQNLNHDAMYWYRQDPGQGLRLIYYSQIVNDFQKGDIAEGYSVSREKKESFPLTVTSAQKNPTAFYLCASSTGTAGNTIYFGEGSWLTVV.

In this sample, this clone turned up once. The chain employs TRBV28 and TRBJ2-2; 8 positions agree with TRBD2. The ends lost 5 bases at V and 4 bases at J; junction bases unmatched: 6. Germline CDR1 MDHEN, CDR2 SYDVKM. The CDR3 loop spans 15 amino acids. The CDR3 reads CASSGSGTSTGELFF. DNA of the CDR3: TGTGCCAGCAGTGGATCCGGGACTAGCACCGGGGAGCTGTTTTTT.

The J gene is TRBJ1-5, the V gene TRBV5-1; TRBD1 matches 9 bases. V dropped 3 bases and J dropped 1; count of bases not matched to a gene: 2. The CDR3 has 15 amino acids. Germline CDR1 is SGHRS and CDR2 is YFSETQ. CDR3 amino acids: CASSSTGGSNQPQHF. The DNA for the CDR3 is TGCGCCAGCAGCTCGACAGGGGGGAGCAATCAGCCCCAGCATTTT.